This is a list of T cell receptor beta chains from one sample in a study of OX40 agonist ivuxolimab in advanced cancers. Here immunoSEQ multiplex PCR was the method, and the copy in TCRdb shows in-frame clones only, minus some. The sample has some 95,000 clones, roughly 85% seen once. Sample: CD4+ or CD8+ T cells sorted from blood, taken in a trial of the OX40 agonist ivuxolimab. All receptors derive from an adult with an advanced solid tumor such as melanoma, head and neck, liver or kidney cancer. CDR3s leave out the opening cysteine and the closing phenylalanine or tryptophan. D genes are given only for firm matches.

TRBJ1-2,TRBV7-9,-,ASSLGVNYGYT
TRBJ1-4,TRBV7-6,-,ASSSLPNEKLF
TRBJ1-4,TRBV5-1,TRBD1,ASSPGGITNEKLF
TRBJ2-3,TRBV5-4,-,ASSVTESTDTQY
TRBJ1-4,TRBV20-1,-,SARDREKLF
TRBJ1-1,TRBV5-1,-,ASSSDSRGEAF
TRBJ2-7,TRBV5-1,TRBD1,ASSLEAGGVLYEQY
TRBJ2-7,TRBV28,TRBD2,ASSREDRSPGEQY
TRBJ1-1,TRBV7-9,-,ASSLGHSNTEAF
TRBJ2-2,TRBV7-3,-,ASRIGGPNTGELF
TRBJ1-1,TRBV7-3,-,ASSLGLDTEAF
TRBJ2-7,TRBV5-1,TRBD2,ASSQVLAGAYEQY
TRBJ1-1,TRBV18,-,ASSPEGLNTEAF
TRBJ2-7,TRBV5-4,-,ASSPPPGSSYEQY
TRBJ1-5,TRBV19,TRBD1,ASSIGPQGLHQPQH
TRBJ1-4,TRBV5-1,-,ASSSGLPNEKLF